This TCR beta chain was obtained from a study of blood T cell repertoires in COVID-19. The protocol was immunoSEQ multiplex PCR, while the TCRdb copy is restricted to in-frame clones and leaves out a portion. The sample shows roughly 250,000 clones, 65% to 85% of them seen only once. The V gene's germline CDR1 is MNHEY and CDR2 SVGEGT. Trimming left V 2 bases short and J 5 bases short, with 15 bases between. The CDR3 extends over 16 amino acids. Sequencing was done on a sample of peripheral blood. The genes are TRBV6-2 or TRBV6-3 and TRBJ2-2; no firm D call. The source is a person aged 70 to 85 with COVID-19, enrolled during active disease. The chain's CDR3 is CASSYQAPTSTGELFF. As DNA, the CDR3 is TGTGCCAGCAGTTACCAGGCGCCTACGAGTACCGGGGAGCTGTTTTTT.